This section outlines one T cell receptor (beta chain) sequence together with its context. Its antigen is not known. The sample originates from a study of T cell repertoires in cytomegalovirus infection. Study-level background: Matching HLA type and CMV infection were both indicated by public TCR beta signatures.

One entry per CDR3 protein, called by TCRdb with MiXCR from the reads. The table includes 150,000 to 200,000 distinct CDR3 sequences, 15% to 20% detected once. The V gene lost 7 bases and the J gene lost 3 bases, with 15 bases spanning the gap. The CDR3 runs to 14 residues. Germline V gene data show CDR1 as MDHEN and CDR2 as SYDVKM. Overall study results and limits: Identification of carriers of CMV plus the relevant HLA was performed using cumulative public TCR beta family frequency. Dominating the ex vivo response were TCR beta clonotypes that were CMV-specific and HLA-C-restricted.

The chain combines TRBV28 with TRBJ1-1, with D perhaps matching TRBD1 (5 bases). This clonotype originated in a human donor in good health (CMV status not recorded). Some clones in this sample may be carry-over from other donors' samples. The sample consisted of PBMCs. In DNA form, the CDR3 reads TGTGCCAGCATTCCTCCAGGGACTTACACTGAAGCTTTCTTT. It specifies CASIPPGTYTEAFF.